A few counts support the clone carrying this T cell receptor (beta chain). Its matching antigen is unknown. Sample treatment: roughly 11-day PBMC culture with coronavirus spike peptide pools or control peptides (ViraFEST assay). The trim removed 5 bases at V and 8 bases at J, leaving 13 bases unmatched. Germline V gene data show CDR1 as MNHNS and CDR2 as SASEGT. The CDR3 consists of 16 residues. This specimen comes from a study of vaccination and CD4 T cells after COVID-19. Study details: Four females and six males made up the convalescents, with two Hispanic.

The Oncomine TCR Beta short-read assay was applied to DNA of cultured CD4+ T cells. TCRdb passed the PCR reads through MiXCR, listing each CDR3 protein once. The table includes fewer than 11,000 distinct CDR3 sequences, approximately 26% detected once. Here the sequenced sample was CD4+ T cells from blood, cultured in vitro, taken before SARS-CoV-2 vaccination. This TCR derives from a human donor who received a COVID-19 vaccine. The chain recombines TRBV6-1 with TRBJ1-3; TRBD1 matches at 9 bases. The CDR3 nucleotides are TGTGCCAGCAGTCACAATCGACAGGGGGTAGTGGACACCATATATTTT. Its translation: CASSHNRQGVVDTIYF.